A selection of T cell receptor beta chains follows, all from one sample in a study of blood T cells in healthy people across ages. TCRdb reanalysed the 5' RACE reads using MiXCR and keeps one entry per CDR3 protein. The sample consists of some 550,000 distinct CDR3 sequences, around 48% of them appearing once. Sequenced sample: blood. The receptors come from a man aged 80 or over in good health. Each CDR3 is given without its conserved first and last residue. The D gene is left open where the match is weak.

V	D	J	CDR3
TRBV20-1	-	TRBJ1-2	SARDAGRSTYGYT
TRBV5-1	TRBD2	TRBJ2-3	ASSKGLAGGRSDTDTQY
TRBV7-2	TRBD2	TRBJ2-2	ASTLTRTSAIAGELF
TRBV11-1	TRBD2	TRBJ2-5	ASSTGLAVGETQY
TRBV24-1	TRBD1	TRBJ2-3	ATSEPGQGADTQY
TRBV4-1	TRBD1	TRBJ1-2	ASSQDRGRSYGYT
TRBV27	-	TRBJ1-2	ASSLDRSGYGYT
TRBV7-2	-	TRBJ1-5	ASSSGGQPQH
TRBV4-2	TRBD2	TRBJ2-1	ASSPIGLAGRAAEQF
TRBV7-2	TRBD1	TRBJ2-1	ANSSRPGQGAIEQF
TRBV20-1	TRBD2	TRBJ2-3	SARGGTSGGITDTQY
TRBV7-8	-	TRBJ2-5	ASSLDPANRDQETQY
TRBV4-2	TRBD2	TRBJ2-1	ASSQGAGGSYNEQV
TRBV7-7	TRBD2	-	ASSLAGGDNEQY
TRBV27	-	TRBJ1-4	ASSLIGNEKLF
TRBV2	-	TRBJ2-1	ASSVEFVGNEQF
TRBV25-1	-	TRBJ2-3	ASKGGTHTDTQY
TRBV5-1	-	TRBJ1-1	ASSFQGSTEAF
TRBV7-6	TRBD1	TRBJ1-1	ASSPIQGDVNTEAF
TRBV11-1	-	TRBJ2-5	ASSLVMETQY
TRBV6-5	TRBD1	TRBJ2-1	ASSYTTTGVLYNEQF
TRBV11-3	-	TRBJ2-1	ASSSANNEQF
TRBV12-3/TRBV12-4	-	TRBJ2-1	ASSLTPVAKQF
TRBV20-1	-	TRBJ2-1	SAPRLDGNEQF
TRBV29-1	-	TRBJ1-4	SVGEGPNEKLF
TRBV5-1	-	TRBJ2-2	ASSFSRQNTGELF
TRBV7-9	-	TRBJ2-7	ASSFLGTGQDEQY
TRBV6-6	-	-	ASSPLGGGNHEQY
TRBV30	TRBD2	TRBJ2-5	AWSWGLGETQY
TRBV30	-	TRBJ1-5	AWSKEVVQPQH
TRBV7-9	-	TRBJ2-1	ASSLVGGSSYNEQF
TRBV30	TRBD2	TRBJ2-4	ASGTSGNIQY
TRBV24-1	TRBD2	TRBJ2-1	ATSDAGTSGDNEQF
TRBV5-6	-	-	ASSFSRYEQY
TRBV12-3/TRBV12-4	TRBD1	TRBJ2-3	ASKFTGADTQY
TRBV6-2/TRBV6-3	TRBD2	TRBJ2-2	ASSRGLADTTGELF
TRBV12-3/TRBV12-4	TRBD1	TRBJ1-4	ASRDRAREKLF
TRBV7-9	-	TRBJ2-7	ASSLPNYEQY
TRBV6-5	-	TRBJ2-7	ASSYVAGGRALGPSSYEQY
TRBV10-3	-	TRBJ2-2	AIREPLGELF
TRBV12-3/TRBV12-4	-	TRBJ2-1	ASSLGGGEF
TRBV5-1	-	TRBJ2-1	ASSLEGQSILDEQF
TRBV18	TRBD2	TRBJ2-7	ASSPGLAGAKFYEQY
TRBV29-1	TRBD1	TRBJ2-5	SARTGGREQY
TRBV4-1	TRBD2	TRBJ2-3	ASRWTSGSDTQY
TRBV4-1	-	-	ASSHSPGPSYEQY
TRBV7-2	TRBD2	TRBJ2-7	ASSPTSGPYEQY
TRBV14	-	TRBJ2-1	ASSQGFSKQF
TRBV9	TRBD1	TRBJ2-5	ASSVSTDRTETQY